This T cell receptor (beta chain) was sequenced during a study of OX40 agonist ivuxolimab in advanced cancers. Study-level information: A male proportion of about 84% was recorded, with mean age about 62 years and range roughly 20 to 85.

The V and J ends lost 3 bases and 1 base respectively, with 21 bases between them. The germline V gene has CDR1 LNHNV and CDR2 YYDKDF (reference sequence). This CDR3 is 18 amino acids long. This clone was picked up one time. Its target is unknown. Repertoires were generated with immunoSEQ multiplex PCR, while TCRdb's copy carries only in-frame clones and drops some. The repertoire holds tens of thousands of clones, with around nine tenths as singletons. Overall study findings and caveats: Among expanded peripheral T cells, antigen specificity went undetermined. Those patients achieving a partial response at 0.1-3.0 mg/kg showed among the lowest clonal expansion. More expanded clones were found, on average, in CD8+ than in CD4+ T cells.

The sequence was obtained from an adult with an advanced solid tumor such as melanoma, head and neck, liver or kidney cancer. Sample: CD4+ or CD8+ T cells sorted from blood, taken in a trial of the OX40 agonist ivuxolimab. The chain is built from TRBV15 and TRBJ1-1, with a possible D match to TRBD1 (6 bases). CDR3 coding DNA: TGTGCCACCAGCAGCCCCACCCTGGGCCGGGGGCCGAACACTGAAGCTTTCTTT. Its protein product is CATSSPTLGRGPNTEAFF. Combining the CDR3 with reference TRBV15 and TRBJ1-1 gives the whole variable domain DAMVIQNPRYQVTQFGKPVTLSCSQTLNHNVMYWYQQKSSQAPKLLFHYYDKDFNNEADTPDNFQSRRPNTSFCFLDIRSPGLGDTAMYLCATSSPTLGRGPNTEAFFGQGTRLTVV.